The 22 T cell receptor beta chains listed next were all sequenced from one sample in a study of blood T cells in healthy people across ages. It was with a sample-barcoded 5' primer and a J-beta primer mix that a second PCR of roughly 7 to 11 cycles was run. TCRdb independently ran MiXCR on the 5' RACE reads; one entry per CDR3 protein. Among roughly 560,000 distinct CDR3 sequences listed, more than 20% were seen once. Another study also made use of these data, one on T cells of mothers and their children.

The sequencing input was blood. The receptors derive from a boy aged 5-17 years in good health.

The table lists this clonotype with a few counts. The chain uses TRBV5-1 and TRBJ1-1; 7 nucleotides line up with TRBD1. V trimming: 4 bases; J trimming: 4 bases; junction bases outside the gene matches: 10. Germline values: CDR1 SGHRS, CDR2 YFSETQ. The CDR3 has 15 amino acids. CDR3 DNA: TGCGCCAGCAGCCCACTCAACGACAGGGCCACTGAAGCTTTCTTT. Translation: CASSPLNDRATEAFF.

This clonotype appeared a few times. The rearrangement uses TRBV6-1 and TRBJ2-1; possible D gene TRBD2, 6 bases. Germline V gene sequence: CDR1 MNHNS, CDR2 SASEGT. The V and J ends lost 1 base and 0 bases respectively, with 13 bases between them. This CDR3 contains 17 residues. CDR3 in amino acids: CASSEGRATSSYNEQFF. The CDR3 coding sequence is TGTGCCAGCAGTGAAGGAAGAGCGACTAGCTCCTACAATGAGCAGTTCTTC.

The chain combines TRBV24-1 with TRBJ2-2; 10 nucleotides align to TRBD1. V lost 6 bases, J lost 1 base, and 4 bases stayed unmatched. Germline-derived CDR1 and CDR2 are KGHDR and SFDVKD. The CDR3 contains 16 residues. The CDR3 sequence is CATSPRDRGNTGELFF. The CDR3 coding sequence is TGTGCCACCAGTCCCCGGGACAGGGGGAACACCGGGGAGCTGTTTTTT.

CDR3 in amino acids: CASSSDGVFMGGYTF. CDR3 bases: TGTGCCAGCAGTTCGGACGGAGTTTTTATGGGGGGCTACACCTTC. The chain combines TRBV6-2 or TRBV6-3 with TRBJ1-2, with D uncertain. V was clipped by 4 bases and J by 8 bases, with 20 bases between them. Looked up from germline, CDR1 is MNHEY and CDR2 is SVGEGT. The CDR3 sequence is 15 residues long.

This clonotype turned up a few times. V gene TRBV19 combines with J gene TRBJ1-4; D might be TRBD1 (5 bases). The V end lost 3 bases, the J end lost 5 bases, and 10 bases lay between the germline ends. The CDR3 has 14 amino acids. Germline V gene sequence: CDR1 LNHDA, CDR2 SQIVND (reference sequence). The CDR3, as DNA: TGTGCCAGTAGTATTCGGGGGAGGAATGAAAAACTGTTTTTT. Translating it yields CASSIRGRNEKLFF. The entire variable domain, with the rest obtained from reference TRBV19 and TRBJ1-4, is as follows: DGGITQSPKYLFRKEGQNVTLSCEQNLNHDAMYWYRQDPGQGLRLIYYSQIVNDFQKGDIAEGYSVSREKKESFPLTVTSAQKNPTAFYLCASSIRGRNEKLFFGSGTQLSVL.

The chain uses TRBV2 and TRBJ2-5, with 13 bases identical to TRBD2. V trimming: 0 bases; J trimming: 7 bases; junction bases outside the gene matches: 14. Germline CDR1 reads SNHLY; CDR2 reads FYNNEI. The length of the CDR3 is 19 residues. The CDR3 here is CASSEALGTSGEGKWTQYF. CDR3 in DNA: TGTGCCAGCAGTGAAGCGCTTGGGACTAGCGGGGAGGGTAAATGGACCCAGTACTTC.

This rearrangement joins TRBV6-6 to TRBJ2-1; perhaps TRBD2 as D (6 bases). V lost 0 bases to trimming and J lost 10 bases, with 13 bases between them. Per the germline V gene, CDR1 is MNHNY and CDR2 is SVGAGI (reference sequence). The CDR3 is made up of 14 amino acids. This CDR3 reads CASSYSRGLKEQFF. The CDR3 bases are TGTGCCAGCAGTTACTCCCGGGGACTGAAAGAGCAGTTCTTC.

This clonotype occurred a few times. The J gene is TRBJ1-1, the V gene TRBV2; D is ambiguous. Germline lookup yields CDR1 SNHLY and CDR2 FYNNEI. Trimming removed 8 bases from V and 2 bases from J, with 12 bases in between. This CDR3 is built from 13 residues. Here the CDR3 reads CASFPTINTEAFF. DNA for the CDR3: TGTGCCAGCTTCCCGACAATCAACACTGAAGCTTTCTTT.

CDR3 sequence reads: CASSQVEVYGRKLFF. In DNA form, the CDR3 reads TGCGCCAGCAGCCAAGTTGAGGTGTACGGGAGAAAGCTGTTTTTT. The rearrangement joins TRBV4-1 to TRBJ2-2, with D perhaps matching TRBD2 (6 bases). Germline CDR1 and CDR2: MGHRA and YSYEKL. This CDR3 comprises 15 residues. V was clipped by 1 base and J by 12 bases, with 18 bases between them.

This clonotype came up many times. V gene TRBV7-9 combines with J gene TRBJ1-4; no clear D. Per germline, CDR1 SEHNR and CDR2 FQNEAQ (reference sequence). With 3 bases removed from V and 1 base from J, the gap between germline ends came to 6 bases. CDR3 size: 14 residues. The CDR3 protein is CASSLGGTNEKLFF. The CDR3 nucleotides read TGTGCCAGCAGCTTGGGAGGAACTAATGAAAAACTGTTTTTT.

The gene calls are TRBV7-8 and TRBJ2-5, with a possible D match to TRBD1 (6 bases). Judging by the DNA end, TRBJ2-7 fits better; the J call may be wrong. This CDR3 has 15 amino acids. The germline V gene has CDR1 SGHVS and CDR2 FQNEAQ. CDR3 nucleotides: TGTGCCAGCAGCACATGGACGGACAGCTCCTACGAGCAGTACTTC. Residues: CASSTWTDSSYEQYF.

The DNA of the CDR3 is TGTGCCAGCAGCCCCAGGGGGCACACTGAAGCTTTCTTT. Its protein product is CASSPRGHTEAFF. The chain has TRBV7-2 and TRBJ1-1, with 8 bases fitting TRBD1. Unmatched junction bases numbered 2, after V lost 5 bases and J lost 3 bases. The CDR3 has 13 amino acids. Germline V lookup: CDR1 SGHTA, CDR2 FQGNSA.

The table lists this clonotype with many counts. The chain links TRBV11-1 to TRBJ2-7; no clear D gene. The CDR3 is 13 amino acids. Per germline, CDR1 SGHAT and CDR2 FQDESV (reference sequence). The V end was cut by 3 bases, the J end by 6 bases, with 12 bases between. CDR3 residues: CASSLSIVREQYF. The CDR3 bases are TGTGCCAGCAGCTTGTCGATAGTTCGCGAGCAGTACTTC.

This clonotype was counted a few times. The chain links TRBV24-1 to TRBJ2-6; 7 bases are a match to TRBD1. Germline trimming cut 3 bases from V and 2 bases from J; bases unmatched to any gene: 3. Per the germline V gene, CDR1 is KGHDR and CDR2 is SFDVKD. The CDR3 runs 16 residues. This CDR3 reads CATSDADRAGANVLTF. The DNA of the CDR3 is TGTGCCACCAGTGATGCCGACAGGGCTGGGGCCAACGTCCTGACTTTC.

This chain links TRBV10-3 with TRBJ2-3, with TRBD1 matching over 8 bases. This CDR3 contains 15 residues. The V gene end was trimmed by 4 bases and the J gene end by 2 bases; junction bases not matched to a gene: 5. Germline V gene data show CDR1 as ENHRY and CDR2 as SYGVKD. CDR3 region: CAISGETGVTDTQYF. CDR3 nucleotides: TGTGCCATCAGTGGGGAGACAGGGGTCACAGATACGCAGTATTTT.

This chain joins TRBV7-9 and TRBJ1-1, with no clear D. Per germline, CDR1 SEHNR and CDR2 FQNEAQ (reference sequence). This CDR3 contains 12 residues. V was trimmed by 1 base and J by 7 bases, leaving 7 bases between them. The CDR3 protein is CASSLGYGEAFF. Written as DNA, the CDR3 is TGTGCCAGCAGCTTAGGGTACGGTGAAGCTTTCTTT.

The gene calls are TRBV6-2 or TRBV6-3 and TRBJ1-6, with 8 bases matching TRBD1. Germline V gives CDR1 MNHEY, CDR2 SVGEGT. The CDR3 runs 14 residues. The V segment lost 7 bases and the J segment 6 bases; nucleotides outside the gene matches: 5. The CDR3, as DNA: TGTGCCAGCACTTGGACAGGGCGTAATTCACCCCTCCACTTT. Amino acids: CASTWTGRNSPLHF.

The chain carries TRBV27 and TRBJ2-5; TRBD2 is a possible D gene (5 bases). TRBJ2-1 explains the end of the DNA better; the J call may be wrong. In germline, CDR1 is MNHEY, CDR2 SMNVEV (reference sequence). The CDR3 covers 13 residues. As DNA, the CDR3 is TGTGCCAGCAGCCTCCGTGGGAGAGGTGAGCAGTTCTTC. Translating it yields CASSLRGRGEQFF.

As DNA, the CDR3 is TGTGCCACCGAGACGGAGGACAGCTACGAGCAGTACTTC. It specifies CATETEDSYEQYF. This chain joins TRBV7-9 and TRBJ2-5; a weak D match, TRBD1 (6 bases). TRBJ2-7 matches the DNA end more closely, so the J call is doubtful. CDR3 length: 13 residues. CDR1 and CDR2 (germline): SEHNR, FQNEAQ (reference sequence).

A few counts support this clonotype. The chain is built from TRBV29-1 and TRBJ1-1; TRBD1 agrees at 7 bases. The CDR3 sequence is 13 residues long. CDR1 and CDR2 (germline): SQVTM, ANQGSEA. Germline trimming cut 7 bases from V and 6 bases from J; bases unmatched to any gene: 11. CDR3 DNA: TGCAGCGCAAATGAGGGGGCCCCGGCTGAAGCTTTCTTT. Translating it yields CSANEGAPAEAFF.

This clonotype was picked up many times. V and J are TRBV4-3 and TRBJ2-3; 12 bases map to TRBD2. Germline CDR1 is LGHNA and CDR2 is YSLEER. This CDR3 has 18 residues. Losses at the gene ends were 0 bases for V and 0 bases for J; bases not matched to a gene: 4. CDR3 amino acids: CASSQDPTSGGSTDTQYF. The CDR3 nucleotides are TGCGCCAGCAGCCAAGATCCGACTAGCGGGGGAAGCACAGATACGCAGTATTTT.

This chain connects TRBV9 to TRBJ2-5, with D perhaps TRBD2 (6 bases). With the DNA end fitting TRBJ2-7 better, the J assignment may be wrong. CDR3 size: 17 residues. Per germline, CDR1 SGDLS and CDR2 YYNGEE. The CDR3, as DNA: TGTGCCAGCAGCGTGGAGGGAACCCCCGTTGGGTCCTACGAGCAGTACTTC. It is translated as CASSVEGTPVGSYEQYF.